This paragraph covers one T cell receptor beta chain sequence. Its antigen is unknown. The V end lost 2 bases, the J end lost 1 base, and 11 bases lay between the germline ends. The CDR3 loop spans 15 amino acids. CDR1 is SGHRS, CDR2 YFSETQ, per germline. Data came from immunoSEQ multiplex PCR; TCRdb stores just in-frame clones and leaves some out. The data show over 120,000 clones, with about 88% seen just once and roughly 9.3% held by the top ten. This record comes from a study of cytomegalovirus exposure and HLA in healthy donors. Across the study: In a later analysis, the 100 to 150 validation repertoires were reported to have used the same platform as the 600 to 700 first-cohort repertoires. The study's findings and limits: According to the study, 160 or so TCR beta chains were cytomegalovirus-associated.

What was sequenced was PBMCs. The chain employs TRBV5-1 and TRBJ2-3; D not certain. This TCR derives from a woman younger than 35 in good health and CMV-seropositive. CDR3 residues: CASSLELGGTDTQYF. The CDR3 DNA sequence: TGCGCCAGCAGCTTAGAGTTAGGAGGCACAGATACGCAGTATTTT.